These 9 T cell receptor beta chains were all obtained from the same sample, sequenced in a study of vaccination and CD4 T cells after COVID-19. TCRdb reanalysed the PCR reads using MiXCR and keeps one entry per CDR3 protein. The table records some 33,000 distinct CDR3 sequences, more than 35% of them present only once. The time point denotes: late sampling 161 to 241 days after vaccination in a few convalescent patients. This material consisted of CD4+ T cells from blood, taken about 7 months after SARS-CoV-2 vaccination. The receptors come from a human donor who had recovered from COVID-19.

This clonotype was recorded a few times. The chain couples TRBV6-2 or TRBV6-3 to TRBJ1-5; no reliable D call. The CDR3 contains 13 residues. V was shortened by 2 bases and J by 3 bases, with 5 bases between the two germline ends. CDR1 is MNHEY and CDR2 is SVGEGT in the germline V gene. This CDR3 reads CASSYAYNQPQHF. The CDR3 region has the DNA TGTGCCAGCAGTTACGCTTACAATCAGCCCCAGCATTTT.

This chain joins TRBV28 and TRBJ2-3, with D unresolved. The germline CDR1 and CDR2 sequences are MDHEN and SYDVKM. V lost 2 bases to trimming and J lost 5 bases, with 8 bases between them. CDR3 length: 13 amino acids. This CDR3 reads CASSLAWIDTQYF. The CDR3 nucleotides read TGTGCCAGCAGTTTAGCTTGGATAGATACGCAGTATTTT.

This clonotype was counted a few times. This chain connects TRBV6-5 to TRBJ1-2; TRBD1 matches at 9 bases. Germline lookup yields CDR1 MNHEY and CDR2 SVGAGI. CDR3 length equals 15 residues. The trim removed 2 bases at V and 4 bases at J, leaving 5 bases unmatched. This CDR3 is CASSYRTDRGYGYTF. The CDR3 bases are TGTGCCAGCAGTTACAGGACGGACAGGGGCTATGGCTACACCTTC.

The J gene is TRBJ2-7, the V gene TRBV2, with D perhaps matching TRBD2 (5 bases). Germline CDR1 SNHLY, CDR2 FYNNEI. Trimming left V 6 bases short and J 4 bases short, with 19 bases between. The CDR3 contains 15 residues. The CDR3 DNA reads TGTGCCAGCAGAGACCGGGGAACGAGAGGGTACGAGCAGTACTTC. Its translation is CASRDRGTRGYEQYF.

The chain has TRBV6-2 or TRBV6-3 and TRBJ1-1; unclear D gene. The CDR3 runs 15 residues. Germline CDR1 is MNHEY and CDR2 is SVGEGT. Trimming removed 6 bases from V and 4 bases from J, with 18 bases in between. The CDR3 DNA reads as TGTGCCAGCAGCGAACCTCTGGGCGGTGGCACTGAAGCTTTCTTT. It codes for CASSEPLGGGTEAFF.

V and J are TRBV10-3 and TRBJ2-2; D is perhaps TRBD1 (5 bases). The germline CDR1 and CDR2 sequences are ENHRY and SYGVKD. V was shortened by 6 bases and J by 0 bases, with 17 bases between the two germline ends. This CDR3 has 17 amino acids. The CDR3 region is CAISLPLGHPNTGELFF. CDR3 in DNA: TGTGCCATCAGCCTCCCCCTAGGACACCCGAACACCGGGGAGCTGTTTTTT.

The chain recombines TRBV7-6 with TRBJ1-4; D is undetermined. The CDR3 consists of 11 residues. CDR1 and CDR2 (germline): SGHVS, FNYEAQ. Trimming took 4 bases from V and 8 from J, leaving 5 bases between them. CDR3 DNA: TGTGCCAGCAGCTGGGAGGAAAAACTGTTTTTT. Amino acid sequence: CASSWEEKLFF.

This chain joins TRBV6-1 and TRBJ1-2; no firm D call. The CDR3 runs to 18 residues. CDR1 and CDR2 from the germline V gene are MNHNS and SASEGT. Between the trimmed V and J ends, which lost 2 bases and 0 bases, there was a span of 19 bases. The CDR3 region has the DNA TGTGCCAGCAGTGAATACGGTCTTGTTGCGAACTCTAACTATGGCTACACCTTC. Translation: CASSEYGLVANSNYGYTF.

CDR3 DNA: TGTGCCAGCAGTTCCCTCGACAGGGGGATTTTGGACACTGAAGCTTTCTTT. This encodes CASSSLDRGILDTEAFF. The V gene is TRBV27, the J gene TRBJ1-1, with 9 nucleotides matching TRBD1. V lost 4 bases and J lost 3; bases outside the gene matches: 12. The germline V gene has CDR1 MNHEY and CDR2 SMNVEV (reference sequence). CDR3 length: 17 residues.